A single sample is the source of the 15 T cell receptor beta chains below, sequenced in a study of beta chain features in type 1 diabetes (dated by TCRdb to the late 2010s). Preparation of the library involved the immunoSEQ multiplex PCR assay. All of the isolated RNA was reverse transcribed with the High Capacity cDNA Reverse Transcription Kit, so expressed TCRB transcripts were sequenced. TCRdb took this table from immuneACCESS and kept in-frame rearrangements with V and J called. Such tables lack part of the clones; where checked against another copy, unresolved V genes explain under half of the gap, and the rest is unexplained. The sample contains 150,000 or so clones, around 10% of them found a single time. The ten most abundant clones make up roughly 2% of the sample. Sequenced sample: central memory CD4+ T cells from blood. Every receptor here comes from a man between 18 and 29 years old in good health.

This chain connects TRBV28 to TRBJ1-1; a weak D match, TRBD1 (5 bases). This CDR3 has 12 amino acids. V lost 3 bases to trimming and J lost 7 bases, with 9 bases between them. Per the germline V gene, CDR1 is MDHEN and CDR2 is SYDVKM. Here the CDR3 reads CASSLRDREAFF. CDR3 bases: TGTGCCAGCAGTTTGAGGGACCGTGAAGCTTTCTTT. Filled out from reference TRBV28 and TRBJ1-1, the complete variable domain reads DVKVTQSSRYLVKRTGEKVFLECVQDMDHENMFWYRQDPGLGLRLIYFSYDVKMKEKGDIPEGYSVSREKKERFSLILESASTNQTSMYLCASSLRDREAFFGQGTRLTVV.

The chain has TRBV19 and TRBJ2-7; D unclear. Trimming took 6 bases from V and 2 from J, leaving 14 bases between them. The CDR3 sequence is 14 residues long. Germline V gene lookup returns CDR1 LNHDA and CDR2 SQIVND (reference sequence). Here the CDR3 DNA reads TGTGCCAGTAGCCCTCTGACCCCTCCCTACGAGCAGTACTTC. Translating gives CASSPLTPPYEQYF.

This clone was counted a few times. In DNA form, the CDR3 reads TGTGCCAGTAGTATAAGATGGGGACAGGGCCGCGAGCAGTACTTC. This translates into CASSIRWGQGREQYF. V is TRBV19 and J is TRBJ2-7, with 9 nucleotides matching TRBD1. CDR3 length equals 15 residues. The germline V gene has CDR1 LNHDA and CDR2 SQIVND (reference sequence). V shed 2 bases and J 6 bases; nucleotides not matched to a gene: 8.

This clone occurred a few times. The chain employs TRBV10-3 and TRBJ1-4; 8 bases align to TRBD1. J gave up 6 bases and V 6 bases, and 6 bases lay outside the gene matches. CDR1 and CDR2 from the germline V gene are ENHRY and SYGVKD. The CDR3 loop spans 14 amino acids. CDR3 loop: CAIRTGAGDEKLFF. The CDR3 DNA sequence: TGTGCCATCAGGACAGGGGCGGGGGATGAAAAACTGTTTTTT.

The table lists this clone with a few counts. The chain recombines TRBV4-1 with TRBJ2-3; TRBD2 agrees at 9 bases. CDR1 MGHRA and CDR2 YSYEKL come from the germline V gene. The CDR3 spans 14 residues. With 0 bases clipped from V and 8 bases from J, the junction kept 3 bases outside the gene matches. In nucleotides, the CDR3 is TGCGCCAGCAGCCAAGATTGGCGGGAGGGTACGCAGTATTTT. This sequence encodes CASSQDWREGTQYF.

This clone was seen many times. V usage is TRBV9 and J usage is TRBJ1-1; a possible D gene is TRBD1 (5 bases). Per the germline V gene, CDR1 is SGDLS and CDR2 is YYNGEE. This CDR3 has 15 residues. The V and J ends lost 2 bases and 4 bases respectively, with 15 bases between them. Written as DNA, the CDR3 is TGTGCCAGCAGCGTTACGGTCGGGGGGAGCACTGAAGCTTTCTTT. Translating it yields CASSVTVGGSTEAFF. Full variable domain (outside the CDR3, taken from reference TRBV9 and TRBJ1-1): DSGVTQTPKHLITATGQRVTLRCSPRSGDLSVYWYQQSLDQGLQFLIQYYNGEERAKGNILERFSAQQFPDLHSELNLSSLELGDSALYFCASSVTVGGSTEAFFGQGTRLTVV.

This clone turned up a few times. The chain recombines TRBV27 with TRBJ2-1, with D perhaps TRBD1 (6 bases). Trimming took off 5 bases at V and 9 bases at J, with 14 bases between the two ends. Germline V CDR1 and CDR2: MNHEY, SMNVEV (reference sequence). The CDR3 length is 13 residues. CDR3 nucleotides: TGTGCCAGCAGTGCGACCCGAGGGGGTGAGCAGTTCTTC. Protein product: CASSATRGGEQFF.

The chain recombines TRBV27 with TRBJ2-7; tentative D call: TRBD1 (5 bases). The germline V and J ends were trimmed by 3 bases and 3 bases, with 12 bases remaining between them. CDR1 and CDR2 (germline): MNHEY, SMNVEV (reference sequence). This CDR3 spans 14 amino acids. Here the CDR3 reads CASSFTARDYEQYF. The CDR3 DNA is TGTGCCAGCAGTTTTACGGCCAGGGACTACGAGCAGTACTTC.

There are a few counts of this clone. Written as DNA, the CDR3 is TGTGCCAGCAGAGCCTACACAGATACGCAGTATTTT. Protein sequence: CASRAYTDTQYF. The chain has TRBV2 and TRBJ2-3, with D hard to call. Germline CDR1 SNHLY, CDR2 FYNNEI. The CDR3 is 12 residues long. V was shortened by 6 bases and J by 2 bases, with 6 bases between the two germline ends.

The chain combines TRBV6-5 with TRBJ1-2; no firm D call. This CDR3 has 14 residues. V was shortened by 5 bases and J by 4 bases, with 14 bases between the two germline ends. The germline CDR1 and CDR2 sequences are MNHEY and SVGAGI. In DNA form, the CDR3 reads TGTGCCAGCAGTGAGCTCGGGAACTCCTATGGCTACACCTTC. Translation gives CASSELGNSYGYTF.

The rearrangement uses TRBV4-3 and TRBJ1-3, with 7 bases aligning to TRBD1. The CDR3 sequence is 16 residues long. The V and J ends lost 3 bases and 0 bases, in that order; junction bases with no gene match: 5. Germline V gene sequence: CDR1 LGHNA, CDR2 YSLEER. CDR3 sequence reads: CASSHVGTASGNTIYF. The CDR3 DNA reads TGCGCCAGCAGCCACGTTGGGACAGCCTCTGGAAACACCATATATTTT.

This chain links TRBV5-1 with TRBJ2-7; TRBD2 might be the D (6 bases). Trimming removed 1 base at V and 6 bases at J, with 14 bases between. Per germline, CDR1 SGHRS and CDR2 YFSETQ. The CDR3 has 14 amino acids. The DNA for the CDR3 is TGCGCCAGCAGCTTGACTGGGCCCGGGAGCGAGCAGTACTTC. It codes for CASSLTGPGSEQYF. The full variable domain, in which reference TRBV5-1 and TRBJ2-7 provide the parts outside the CDR3, is KAGVTQTPRYLIKTRGQQVTLSCSPISGHRSVSWYQQTPGQGLQFLFEYFSETQRNKGNFPGRFSGRQFSNSRSEMNVSTLELGDSALYLCASSLTGPGSEQYFGPGTRLTVT.

The chain uses TRBV5-1 and TRBJ2-7, with a tentative D call TRBD1 (5 bases). There are 15 residues in the CDR3. Trimming left V 0 bases short and J 3 bases short, with 13 bases between. Germline V gene sequence: CDR1 SGHRS, CDR2 YFSETQ. CDR3 loop: CASSLDTGASYEQYF. The CDR3 DNA follows: TGCGCCAGCAGCTTGGATACAGGCGCGAGCTACGAGCAGTACTTC.

This chain links TRBV29-1 with TRBJ1-2, with D perhaps matching TRBD1 (5 bases). The CDR3 runs to 13 residues. Deletions cut 7 bases from V and 6 bases from J, with 18 bases between. CDR1 and CDR2 from the germline V gene are SQVTM and ANQGSEA. CDR3 region: CSGSKQGVDGYTF. The CDR3 coding sequence is TGCAGCGGCTCTAAACAAGGGGTCGATGGCTACACCTTC.

This clone was seen a few times. The chain joins TRBV28 to TRBJ1-2, with D hard to call. CDR1 and CDR2 (germline): MDHEN, SYDVKM. Trimming left V 3 bases short and J 5 bases short, with 10 bases between. The CDR3 has 13 amino acids. The CDR3 is CASSFRPQYGYTF. CDR3 nucleotides: TGTGCCAGCAGTTTCCGACCCCAATATGGCTACACCTTC.